The 8 T cell receptor beta chains given below trace back to one sample, sequenced in a study of blood T cell repertoires in COVID-19. Here immunoSEQ multiplex PCR was the method, and the copy in TCRdb shows in-frame clones only, minus some. The sample records 130,000 to 150,000 clones, more than 70% being singletons. Sequenced: peripheral blood. The origin of the receptors is a man aged 55-75 years with active or convalescent COVID-19.

A single count supports this clone. J is TRBJ2-7 and V is TRBV29-1; D perhaps matches TRBD1 (7 bases). Between the trimmed V and J ends, which lost 3 bases and 0 bases, there was a span of 15 bases. Germline lookup yields CDR1 SQVTM and CDR2 ANQGSEA. This CDR3 comprises 15 residues. For the CDR3, the DNA is TGCAGCGTTGATGGGGGCAGGGGGGCCTCCTACGAGCAGTACTTC. It specifies CSVDGGRGASYEQYF.

The chain recombines TRBV5-1 with TRBJ2-7; TRBD1 aligns across 11 bases. The ends lost 0 bases at V and 1 base at J; junction bases unmatched: 6. CDR3 length: 17 amino acids. Germline values: CDR1 SGHRS, CDR2 YFSETQ. The CDR3 loop reads CASSLALGQGGSYEQYF. As DNA, the CDR3 is TGCGCCAGCAGCTTGGCCCTGGGACAGGGGGGTTCCTACGAGCAGTACTTC.

V usage is TRBV5-1 and J usage is TRBJ1-6, with D tentatively TRBD1 (6 bases). V gave up 0 bases and J gave up 11 bases, with 12 bases separating them. Germline V CDR1 and CDR2: SGHRS, YFSETQ. The CDR3 loop spans 14 amino acids. CDR3 in amino acids: CASSLGREGAPLHF. CDR3 nucleotides: TGCGCCAGCAGCTTGGGCCGTGAGGGGGCACCCCTCCACTTT. The full variable domain, with the rest looked up from reference TRBV5-1 and TRBJ1-6, is KAGVTQTPRYLIKTRGQQVTLSCSPISGHRSVSWYQQTPGQGLQFLFEYFSETQRNKGNFPGRFSGRQFSNSRSEMNVSTLELGDSALYLCASSLGREGAPLHFGNGTRLTVT.

The V and J genes are TRBV19 and TRBJ1-1, with TRBD1 identical over 9 bases. The ends lost 3 bases at V and 5 bases at J; junction bases unmatched: 4. The CDR3 length is 14 residues. Germline V CDR1 and CDR2: LNHDA, SQIVND (reference sequence). CDR3 residues: CASSMDRGETEAFF. CDR3 bases: TGTGCCAGTAGTATGGACAGGGGAGAGACTGAAGCTTTCTTT.

This clone was observed a single time. The chain employs TRBV30 and TRBJ2-7; the D gene is possibly TRBD2 (5 bases). This CDR3 is 13 amino acids long. Germline CDR1 is GTSNPN and CDR2 is SVGIG (reference sequence). The V end lost 6 bases, the J end lost 0 bases, and 12 bases lay between the germline ends. The CDR3 here is CACSSRGSYEQYF. As DNA, the CDR3 is TGTGCCTGTTCCTCCCGGGGCTCCTACGAGCAGTACTTC.

The chain recombines TRBV7-9 with TRBJ1-1; D is undetermined. Trimming removed 5 bases at V and 0 bases at J, with 13 bases between. Germline-derived CDR1 and CDR2 are SEHNR and FQNEAQ (reference sequence). This CDR3 region has 15 residues. CDR3: CASSPRFTVNTEAFF. The CDR3 DNA reads TGTGCCAGCAGCCCCCGATTTACAGTGAACACTGAAGCTTTCTTT.

The chain is built from TRBV4-1 and TRBJ1-5; perhaps TRBD1 as D (6 bases). The germline gives CDR1 MGHRA, CDR2 YSYEKL. V was shortened by 0 bases and J by 3 bases, with 9 bases between the two germline ends. The CDR3 spans 15 residues. CDR3 sequence (DNA): TGCGCCAGCAGCCAAGATAACAGGGACAATCAGCCCCAGCATTTT. It encodes CASSQDNRDNQPQHF.

This clone was observed a single time. The rearrangement links TRBV7-3 to TRBJ1-1; TRBD1 is a possible D gene (6 bases). The CDR3 has 18 residues. CDR1 and CDR2 (germline): SGHTA, FQGTGA. Trimming left V 2 bases short and J 1 base short, with 20 bases between. The CDR3 DNA reads as TGTGCCAGCAGCTTATTCCCCCCGGGACATACTACGAACACTGAAGCTTTCTTT. Its translation is CASSLFPPGHTTNTEAFF. Full variable domain (missing parts from reference TRBV7-3 and TRBJ1-1): GAGVSQTPSNKVTEKGKYVELRCDPISGHTALYWYRQSLGQGPEFLIYFQGTGAADDSGLPNDRFFAVRPEGSVSTLKIQRTERGDSAVYLCASSLFPPGHTTNTEAFFGQGTRLTVV.